The sequence of this T cell receptor beta chain was determined in a study of cytomegalovirus exposure and HLA in healthy donors. The PCR employed 60 Vbeta primers together with 13 Jbeta primers. The method was immunoSEQ multiplex PCR; TCRdb's version includes in-frame clones alone and lacks a portion of them. The sample contains 65,000 to 90,000 clones, 65% to 80% of which appear only once. Study-wide findings and caveats: Researchers reported in a later analysis that a missense DCLRE1C variant was tied to TCR beta V- and J-gene trimming. The classifier reportedly diagnosed cytomegalovirus status with high sensitivity and specificity. Another analysis was done later, and it associated approximately 17,000 TCR beta sequences with HLA alleles at 0.05 false discovery rate.

Germline V lookup: CDR1 SGHDT, CDR2 YYEEEE. Trimming left V 5 bases short and J 0 bases short, with 12 bases between. This CDR3 spans 15 amino acids. Comments on this clone: Its target is unknown.

The source material was PBMCs. The chain has TRBV5-6 and TRBJ1-5; possibly TRBD1 for D (6 bases). The source is a man aged 40-55 years in good health and CMV-seronegative. The CDR3 nucleotides read TGTGCCAGCAGTCGGACAGCCTATAGCAATCAGCCCCAGCATTTT. This translates into CASSRTAYSNQPQHF.